This T cell receptor beta chain emerged from a study of cytomegalovirus exposure and HLA in healthy donors. This clone was detected a few times. Antigen unknown. PCR involved 60 Vbeta and 13 Jbeta primers. Using immunoSEQ multiplex PCR, the repertoire was profiled, and TCRdb retains in-frame clones only, with some absent. Of some 200,000 clones in the sample, around 76% are singletons; the top ten hold 0.63%. The CDR3 contains 14 residues. Trimming stripped 0 bases from V and 2 bases from J, with 7 bases between. Germline V lookup: CDR1 MGHRA, CDR2 YSYEKL. General study results and limits: Within a later analysis, the majority of CMV-associated TCR beta chains appeared HLA-restricted. Whilst most TCR sequences proved rare, a subset of public TCRs occurred across many donors. In an earlier analysis, about 87% or about 30%: the productive usage of most TCR beta V segments. In vitro confirmation showed a few CMV-associated chains to be CMV antigen specific.

This chain uses TRBV4-1 with TRBJ2-5, with D unclear. The source is a man between 18 and 35 years old in good health and CMV-seronegative. Sequencing used PBMCs. The CDR3 reads CASSQEPLQETQYF. In DNA, the CDR3 is TGCGCCAGCAGCCAAGAACCACTACAAGAGACCCAGTACTTC.